A single sample is the source of the 15 T cell receptor beta chains below, sequenced in a study of blood T cell repertoires in COVID-19. Assay used: immunoSEQ multiplex PCR; TCRdb lists only in-frame clones, some missing. The data contain about 83,000 clones, 87% of them singletons. Material for sequencing was peripheral blood. These TCRs come from a woman aged 50 to 65 with active or convalescent COVID-19.

The chain is built from TRBV4-3 and TRBJ1-2; a weak D match, TRBD1 (5 bases). The CDR3 runs 14 residues. Trimming cost V 1 base and J 5 bases, with 11 bases left between them. Germline values: CDR1 LGHNA, CDR2 YSLEER. In DNA, the CDR3 is TGCGCCAGCAGCCAAGTTGGGGGGGAATATGGCTACACCTTC. This sequence encodes CASSQVGGEYGYTF.

V gene TRBV6-4 combines with J gene TRBJ2-1; D perhaps matches TRBD2 (5 bases). The CDR3 sequence is 14 residues long. Per the germline V gene, CDR1 is MRHNA and CDR2 is SNTAGT. V lost 3 bases to trimming and J lost 9 bases, with 15 bases between them. CDR3 nucleotide sequence: TGTGCCAGCAGTGATCCCCCACCCGCGGGTGAGCAGTTCTTC. This codes for CASSDPPPAGEQFF.

V usage is TRBV25-1 and J usage is TRBJ2-3, with a possible D match to TRBD1 (5 bases). The length of the CDR3 is 16 residues. V was trimmed by 1 base and J by 4 bases, leaving 15 bases between them. Germline V lookup: CDR1 MGHDK, CDR2 SYGVNS. The CDR3 sequence: CASSESGRASPDTQYF. In DNA form, the CDR3 reads TGTGCCAGCAGTGAATCGGGCAGGGCGTCCCCAGATACGCAGTATTTT.

The chain uses TRBV29-1 and TRBJ2-5; 7 positions match TRBD2. The trim removed 4 bases at V and 4 bases at J, leaving 3 bases unmatched. Germline V CDR1 and CDR2: SQVTM, ANQGSEA. The CDR3 spans 12 residues. The CDR3 bases are TGCAGCGTTGGGAGCGGGGCAGAGACCCAGTACTTC. It codes for CSVGSGAETQYF.

This clone was observed a few times. The chain links TRBV29-1 to TRBJ2-1; 8 nucleotides agree with TRBD1. There are 14 residues in the CDR3. CDR1 is SQVTM, CDR2 ANQGSEA, per germline. Trimming cost V 7 bases and J 8 bases; bases outside gene matches: 13. CDR3 amino acids: CSADGRSGGYEQFF. The DNA for the CDR3 is TGCAGCGCCGACGGGCGCTCAGGGGGCTATGAGCAGTTCTTC.

This clone was counted a few times. This chain links TRBV7-8 with TRBJ1-3; no clear D. The CDR3 contains 16 residues. Trimming shortened V by 2 bases and J by 0 bases, and 11 bases separated the two germline ends. Germline V gives CDR1 SGHVS, CDR2 FQNEAQ. The CDR3 spells CASSLSLPGSGNTIYF. CDR3 nucleotides: TGTGCCAGCAGCTTATCTCTCCCCGGCTCTGGAAACACCATATATTTT.

Only one count was recorded for this clone. The chain carries TRBV2 and TRBJ1-1, with D possibly matching TRBD1 (6 bases). Looked up from germline, CDR1 is SNHLY and CDR2 is FYNNEI. This CDR3 is 12 amino acids long. The V end lost 3 bases, the J end lost 10 bases, and 12 bases lay between the germline ends. The CDR3 DNA follows: TGTGCCAGCAGTGAGGGGGCCCAAAGAGCTTTCTTT. Translated: CASSEGAQRAFF.

The rearrangement uses TRBV19 and TRBJ1-2; D ambiguous. This CDR3 region has 15 residues. Trimming cost V 2 bases and J 5 bases, with 15 bases left between them. Germline V gene data show CDR1 as LNHDA and CDR2 as SQIVND (reference sequence). CDR3 amino acids: CASSIRRESPYGYTF. The CDR3 DNA reads TGTGCCAGTAGTATAAGAAGGGAGAGTCCTTATGGCTACACCTTC.

CDR3 in DNA: TGTGCCAGCAGCCCCCGCGCGGATTACACTGAAGCTTTCTTT. Translation: CASSPRADYTEAFF. The chain has TRBV11-1 and TRBJ1-1, with D unresolved. Trimming shortened V by 5 bases and J by 3 bases, and 13 bases separated the two germline ends. Per the germline V gene, CDR1 is SGHAT and CDR2 is FQDESV (reference sequence). This CDR3 comprises 14 residues.

The chain is built from TRBV9 and TRBJ2-2; 7 nucleotides agree with TRBD1. The junction had 6 bases not matched to a gene; V was cut back by 0 bases and J by 1 base. The CDR3 loop spans 17 amino acids. CDR1 SGDLS and CDR2 YYNGEE come from the germline V gene. The CDR3 region has the DNA TGTGCCAGCAGCGTAGTTAAGGGGGCCTTGAACACCGGGGAGCTGTTTTTT. Protein: CASSVVKGALNTGELFF.

The V and J genes are TRBV7-9 and TRBJ1-1, with TRBD1 matching 9 bases. The trim removed 6 bases at V and 2 bases at J, leaving 7 bases unmatched. This CDR3 has 15 amino acids. The germline V gene has CDR1 SEHNR and CDR2 FQNEAQ (reference sequence). The CDR3 nucleotides are TGTGCCAGCAGTCGGGGACAGGGAGGTAACACTGAAGCTTTCTTT. Translation: CASSRGQGGNTEAFF.

This chain uses TRBV30 with TRBJ1-5; 9 nucleotides align to TRBD1. This CDR3 spans 17 amino acids. J was trimmed by 3 bases and V by 6 bases; bases with no gene match: 15. The V gene's germline CDR1 is GTSNPN and CDR2 SVGIG (reference sequence). The CDR3 sequence is CACPTPGQGAYNQPQHF. The CDR3 DNA reads as TGTGCCTGCCCTACGCCGGGACAGGGCGCGTACAATCAGCCCCAGCATTTT. Variable domain in full (rest from reference TRBV30 and TRBJ1-5): SQTIHQWPATLVQPVGSPLSLECTVEGTSNPNLYWYRQAAGRGLQLLFYSVGIGQISSEVPQNLSASRPQDRQFILSSKKLLLSDSGFYLCACPTPGQGAYNQPQHFGDGTRLSIL.

A word on this clone: An end of the junction differs from the germline gene, which may be a read error. The chain has TRBV7-9 and TRBJ1-4; D is uncertain. The CDR3 has 11 residues. The germline V gene encodes CDR1 SEHNR and CDR2 FQNEAQ (reference sequence). CDR3 in DNA: TGTGCCACTTTCTTGGAGGAAAGACTGTTTTTT. Translation: CATFLEERLFF.

The chain employs TRBV6-5 and TRBJ1-1; D might be TRBD1 (5 bases). Germline assignment: CDR1 MNHEY and CDR2 SVGAGI. Trimming took off 7 bases at V and 1 base at J, with 16 bases between the two ends. This CDR3 region has 15 residues. The CDR3 loop is CASNGATSGNTEAFF. CDR3 nucleotides: TGTGCCAGCAATGGGGCAACAAGTGGGAACACTGAAGCTTTCTTT.

This clone was counted between two and nine times. The genes are TRBV25-1 and TRBJ1-1, with D perhaps TRBD1 (5 bases). The CDR3 has 14 amino acids. From germline, CDR1 is MGHDK and CDR2 SYGVNS. Trimming took 2 bases from V and 6 from J, leaving 13 bases between them. CDR3 coding DNA: TGTGCCAGCAGTGAAAATACAGGAGTATCTGAAGCTTTCTTT. Translating gives CASSENTGVSEAFF.